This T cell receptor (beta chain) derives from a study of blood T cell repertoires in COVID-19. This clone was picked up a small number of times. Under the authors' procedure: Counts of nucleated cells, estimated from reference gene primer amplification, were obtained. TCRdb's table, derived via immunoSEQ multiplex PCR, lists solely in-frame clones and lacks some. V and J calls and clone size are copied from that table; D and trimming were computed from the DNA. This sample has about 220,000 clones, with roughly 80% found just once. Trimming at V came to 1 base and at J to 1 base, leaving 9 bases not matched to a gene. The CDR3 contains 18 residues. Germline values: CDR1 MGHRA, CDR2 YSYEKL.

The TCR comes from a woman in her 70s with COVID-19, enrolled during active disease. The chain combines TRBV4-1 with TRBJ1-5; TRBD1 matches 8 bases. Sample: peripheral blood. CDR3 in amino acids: CASSQGRQGSLSNQPQHF. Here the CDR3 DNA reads TGCGCCAGCAGCCAAGGTAGACAGGGGAGTCTAAGCAATCAGCCCCAGCATTTT.